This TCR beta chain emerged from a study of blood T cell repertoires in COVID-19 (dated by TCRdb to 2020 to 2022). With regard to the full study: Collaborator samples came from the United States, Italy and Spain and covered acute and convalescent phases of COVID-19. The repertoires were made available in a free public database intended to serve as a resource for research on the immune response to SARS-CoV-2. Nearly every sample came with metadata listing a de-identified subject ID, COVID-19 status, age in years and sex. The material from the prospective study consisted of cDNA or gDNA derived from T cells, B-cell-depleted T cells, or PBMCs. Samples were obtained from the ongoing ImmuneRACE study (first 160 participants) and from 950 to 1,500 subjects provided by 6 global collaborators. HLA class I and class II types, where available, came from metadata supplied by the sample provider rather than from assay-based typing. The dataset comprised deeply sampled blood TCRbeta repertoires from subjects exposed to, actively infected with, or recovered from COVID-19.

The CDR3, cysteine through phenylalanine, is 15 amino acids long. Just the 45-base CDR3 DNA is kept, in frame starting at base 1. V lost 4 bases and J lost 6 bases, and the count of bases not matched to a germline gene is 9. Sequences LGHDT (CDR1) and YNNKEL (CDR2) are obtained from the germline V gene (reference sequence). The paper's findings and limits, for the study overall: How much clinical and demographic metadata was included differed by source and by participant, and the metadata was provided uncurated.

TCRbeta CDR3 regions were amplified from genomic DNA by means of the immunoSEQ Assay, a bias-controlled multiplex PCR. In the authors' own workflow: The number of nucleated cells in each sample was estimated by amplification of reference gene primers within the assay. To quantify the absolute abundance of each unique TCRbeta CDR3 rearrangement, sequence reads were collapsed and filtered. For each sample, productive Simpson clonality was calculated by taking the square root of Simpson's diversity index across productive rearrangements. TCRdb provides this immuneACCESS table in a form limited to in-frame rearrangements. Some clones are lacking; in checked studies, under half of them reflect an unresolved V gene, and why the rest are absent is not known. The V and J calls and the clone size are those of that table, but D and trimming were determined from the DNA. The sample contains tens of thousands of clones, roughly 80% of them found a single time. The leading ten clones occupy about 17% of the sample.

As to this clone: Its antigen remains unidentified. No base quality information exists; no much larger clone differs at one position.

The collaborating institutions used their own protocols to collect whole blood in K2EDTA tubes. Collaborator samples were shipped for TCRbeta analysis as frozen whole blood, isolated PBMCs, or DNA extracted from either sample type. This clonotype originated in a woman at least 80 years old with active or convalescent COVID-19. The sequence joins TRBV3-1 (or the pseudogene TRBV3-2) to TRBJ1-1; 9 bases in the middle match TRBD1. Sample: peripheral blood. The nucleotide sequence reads TGTGCCAGCAGCCCCTGGACAGGGGAGGGGGCTGAAGCTTTCTTT. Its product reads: CASSPWTGEGAEAFF.